A selection of T cell receptor beta chains follows, all from one sample in a study of cytomegalovirus exposure and HLA in healthy donors. Generated by immunoSEQ multiplex PCR, the TCRdb table keeps only in-frame clones and is missing some. This listing includes roughly 84,000 clones. The sample consisted of PBMCs. The receptor set was obtained from a man aged 50-59 years in good health and CMV-seronegative. Each CDR3 is given with its conserved first and last residue. Fields, in order: J gene, D gene, V gene, CDR3 DNA, CDR3 protein. A D gene is named only where the DNA matches it firmly.

TRBJ2-5 NA TRBV9 TGTGCCAGCAGCCTCCAAGGGAGAGGCTCTCAAGAGACCCAGTACTTC CASSLQGRGSQETQYF
TRBJ1-5 NA TRBV18 TGTGCCAGCTCACGGATGGGGGCCTTAGGAAATCAGCCCCAGCATTTT CASSRMGALGNQPQHF
TRBJ2-7 TRBD1 TRBV28 TGTGCCAGCAGAGCACCGGGACAGGGCTCCTACGAGCAGTACTTC CASRAPGQGSYEQYF
TRBJ2-5 NA TRBV10-3 TGTGCCATCAGTGACGGGGTTGAGACCCAGTACTTC CAISDGVETQYF
TRBJ2-3 TRBD2 TRBV2 TGTGCCAGCAGTGATGGACTAGCGGGGCACGGAGATACGCAGTATTTT CASSDGLAGHGDTQYF
TRBJ2-6 NA TRBV6-5 TGTGCCGCCGGGACTGGGGCCAACGTCCTGACTTTC CAAGTGANVLTF
TRBJ1-6 NA TRBV7-9 TGTGCCAGCAGCAATTACAGGGCAAACGCCCTCCACTTT CASSNYRANALHF
TRBJ2-5 TRBD2 TRBV10-1 TGCGCCAGCAGTGGGCCGACTAGCGAGACCCAGTACTTC CASSGPTSETQYF
TRBJ1-2 NA TRBV6-1 TGTGCCAGCAGCAAGACAGTTCCGGAGGGCTACACCTTC CASSKTVPEGYTF
TRBJ1-1 NA TRBV25-1 TGTGCCAGCAGCCAGGGACAAGGCACTGAAGCTTTCTTT CASSQGQGTEAFF
TRBJ2-7 NA TRBV7-9 TGTGCCAGCAGCCGACAGGTGGACTACGAGCAGTACTTC CASSRQVDYEQYF
TRBJ2-1 NA TRBV7-2 TGTGCCAGCAGCCCCGGGGGGCCAAAGAATGAGCAGTTCTTC CASSPGGPKNEQFF
TRBJ1-1 NA TRBV18 TGTGCCAGCTCACCCCCGACAGTTATGAACACTGAAGCTTTCTTT CASSPPTVMNTEAFF
TRBJ2-7 NA TRBV19 TGTGCCAGTAGTCCGAACAGGGAATCGAAGCAGTACTTC CASSPNRESKQYF
TRBJ2-3 TRBD2 TRBV5-4 TGTGCCTGTGGGCGTGGCGGGAGCCCTAGCACAGATACGCAGTATTTT CACGRGGSPSTDTQYF
TRBJ1-5 NA TRBV19 TGTGCCAGTAGGAGGGAGGGAAGCAATCAGCCCCAGCATTTT CASRREGSNQPQHF
TRBJ2-5 NA TRBV7-3 TGTGCCAGCAGCTTGTTCGTGGGCCAAGCCATGGCGGAGACCCAGTACTTC CASSLFVGQAMAETQYF
TRBJ1-5 NA TRBV27 TGTGCCAGCAGTTTATTCGGGTTTCGCAATCAGCCCCAGCATTTT CASSLFGFRNQPQHF
TRBJ2-7 TRBD1 TRBV5-1 TGCGCCAGCAGCTTGGGGGGCGTGACAGGGGGCAACGAGCAGTACTTC CASSLGGVTGGNEQYF
TRBJ1-3 NA TRBV5-6 TGTGCCAGCAGCTCTAGACTGGGAAACACCATATATTTT CASSSRLGNTIYF
TRBJ1-2 TRBD1 TRBV28 TGTGCCAGCAGTTCACGACAGGGAGCTAGTGGCCATGGCTACACCTTC CASSSRQGASGHGYTF
TRBJ2-7 NA TRBV7-3 TGTGCCAGCAGCTTAAACCCCGCAGGCGAGCAGTACTTC CASSLNPAGEQYF
TRBJ1-3 NA TRBV5-4 TGTGCCAGCAGCTCTGGCAGGCGCTCTGGAAACACCATATATTTT CASSSGRRSGNTIYF
TRBJ2-3 NA TRBV19 TGTGCCAGTAGTATAGGAGTAGCGAGCACAGATACGCAGTATTTT CASSIGVASTDTQYF
TRBJ1-2 TRBD1 TRBV29-1 TGCAGCTCTGTGATAGGGGGCTTAGGCTACACCTTC CSSVIGGLGYTF
TRBJ2-1 TRBD2 TRBV30 TGTGCCTGGAACGGGGGGGCCGTAACAAATGAGCAGTTCTTC CAWNGGAVTNEQFF
TRBJ1-2 TRBD1 TRBV19 TGTGCCAGTAGAATCGGACAGGGGGACTATGGCTACACCTTC CASRIGQGDYGYTF
TRBJ2-5 NA TRBV7-9 TGTGCCAGCAACAGGGGGGGCCAAGAGACCCAGTACTTC CASNRGGQETQYF
TRBJ2-3 TRBD2 TRBV5-1 TGCGCCAGCAGCATACTAGCGGGCGGTGTCAGCACAGATACGCAGTATTTT CASSILAGGVSTDTQYF
TRBJ2-7 TRBD1 TRBV27 TGTGCCAGCAGTCCCGGGACAGGGGTAACCGAGCAGTACTTC CASSPGTGVTEQYF
TRBJ1-2 NA TRBV5-1 TGCGCCAGCAGCCGTAACCTGGACAGCAATTTGTATGGCTACACCTTC CASSRNLDSNLYGYTF
TRBJ2-5 NA TRBV18 TGTGCCAGCTCACCACCGTCTACGGGAGAGACCCAGTACTTC CASSPPSTGETQYF
TRBJ1-2 NA TRBV7-9 TGTGCCAGCAGCTTAGAAGAGGCGTTAACTAACTACGGCTACACCTTC CASSLEEALTNYGYTF
TRBJ2-4 TRBD2 TRBV7-8 TGTGCCAGCAGCTTCGGGACTAGCCCCAAAAACATTCAGTACTTC CASSFGTSPKNIQYF
TRBJ1-2 NA TRBV6-5 TGTGCCAGCAGTGAAGCTGAGACAGGACCCTACACCTTC CASSEAETGPYTF
TRBJ1-2 NA TRBV6-5 TGTGCCAGCAGTACTCGTTATCGTGGCTACACCTTC CASSTRYRGYTF
TRBJ1-6 NA TRBV7-6 TGTGCCAGCAGCTTAGATGGGGCGGCAGTTTCACCCCTCCACTTT CASSLDGAAVSPLHF
TRBJ2-5 NA TRBV9 TGTGCCAGCAGCCCGGGGGGCGGGGGTTGGTGGGAGACCCAGTACTTC CASSPGGGGWWETQYF
TRBJ2-7 TRBD1 TRBV13 TGTGCCAGCAGCTTAGCCCCGAGTAGCGACAGGGTGGACGAGCAGTACTTC CASSLAPSSDRVDEQYF
TRBJ2-1 TRBD2 TRBV30 TGTGCCTGTAGCGGGGGGCCCTACAATGAGCAGTTCTTC CACSGGPYNEQFF
TRBJ2-3 TRBD2 TRBV9 TGTGCCAGCAGCGTTCGTGGAGCGGGGCGGGGCCCGGATACGCAGTATTTT CASSVRGAGRGPDTQYF
TRBJ1-4 TRBD1 TRBV6-5 TGTGCCAGCAGTACACAGGGGTACCGAAGTGAAAAACTGTTTTTT CASSTQGYRSEKLFF
TRBJ1-2 TRBD1 TRBV27 TGTGCCAGCAGTTTATCCGGACAGGGTGTCACTGGCTACACCTTC CASSLSGQGVTGYTF
TRBJ2-1 TRBD2 TRBV27 TGTGCCAGCAGCCTAGCGGGGGGTCCCTACAATGAGCAGTTCTTC CASSLAGGPYNEQFF
TRBJ2-5 TRBD2 TRBV7-9 TGTGCCAGCACCCTGGGACTAGCGGGCCCGAGGGGGGAGACCCAGTACTTC CASTLGLAGPRGETQYF
TRBJ1-1 TRBD1 TRBV5-1 TGCGCCAGCAGCCCCGGACAGGGGGCCACTGAAGCTTTCTTT CASSPGQGATEAFF
TRBJ2-5 NA TRBV25-1 TGTGCCAGCAGTGAACAGGAACTGGTAGAGACCCAGTACTTC CASSEQELVETQYF
TRBJ1-6 NA TRBV25-1 TGTGCCAGCAGGGAGGAGAGACGTAATTCACCCCTCCACTTT CASREERRNSPLHF
TRBJ2-3 TRBD1 TRBV7-3 TGTGCCAGCAGCTCCTCAGGGGGTGGCACAGATACGCAGTATTTT CASSSSGGGTDTQYF
TRBJ2-2 TRBD2 TRBV6-6 TGTGCCAGCAGCCATAGCGGGGGGGCTTACCCCGGGGAGCTGTTTTTT CASSHSGGAYPGELFF
TRBJ2-1 TRBD1 TRBV7-9 TGTGCCAGCAGCTCCTGGGACAGTGAGACCTACAATGAGCAGTTCTTC CASSSWDSETYNEQFF